The clone carrying this T cell receptor (beta chain) was detected a few times. Its specificity is not known. The sample belongs to a study of beta chain features in type 1 diabetes. The wider study: Taken together, all samples contributed 95 million to 110 million examined sorted cells. General study results and limits: A moderate, significant TCRB CDR3 shortening appeared in type 1 diabetes across four CD4+ subsets.

The isolated RNA, all of it, was reverse transcribed, so expressed TCRB transcripts were what got sequenced. An average of approximately 3.6 million reads was obtained for naive, central memory and regulatory T cell samples. TCRdb's copy holds only in-frame clones and misses some; the assay was immunoSEQ multiplex PCR. The sample shows 600,000 to 750,000 clones, roughly 12% of them seen only once. The CDR3 is made up of 15 amino acids. Losses at the gene ends were 3 bases for V and 2 bases for J; bases not matched to a gene: 3. Germline CDR1 and CDR2: SGHAT and FQNNGV. Stem cell-like memory, regulatory, central memory and naive CD4+ cells were sorted via CD45RO/CCR7/CD25/CD127/CD95/CD27.

Sequenced sample: naive CD4+ T cells from blood. The TCR comes from a young man with type 1 diabetes. This chain joins TRBV11-2 and TRBJ2-3, with 9 nucleotides matching TRBD1. CDR3 bases: TGTGCCAGCAGCTTGGACAGGGGCCTCACAGATACGCAGTATTTT. Amino acids: CASSLDRGLTDTQYF.